A single sample gave rise to the 9 T cell receptor beta chains below, sequenced in a study of breast tumors, draining lymph nodes, adjacent tissues. Each CDR3 protein is one row after TCRdb ran MiXCR on the multiplex PCR reads. The repertoire includes about 21,000 distinct CDR3 sequences, roughly 40% of them detected once, and roughly a quarter sits in the top ten. Sample: breast tumor tissue. All receptors come from a female donor with breast cancer. Some clones in this sample may be carry-over from other donors' samples.

Many counts were recorded for this clonotype. The J gene is TRBJ1-2, the V gene TRBV2; D is perhaps TRBD1 (5 bases). The V end lost 1 base, the J end lost 3 bases, and 9 bases lay between the germline ends. The length of the CDR3 is 14 residues. Germline lookup yields CDR1 SNHLY and CDR2 FYNNEI. CDR3 sequence reads: CASSEGSGYYGYTF. The CDR3 coding sequence is TGTGCCAGCAGTGAAGGCTCAGGGTACTATGGCTACACCTTC.

This clonotype appeared many times. The J gene is TRBJ1-5, the V gene TRBV7-9, with unresolved D. Trimming left V 1 base short and J 5 bases short, with 12 bases between. The CDR3 covers 15 residues. The germline CDR1 and CDR2 sequences are SEHNR and FQNEAQ (reference sequence). The CDR3 here is CASSLGSLGDQPQHF. The CDR3 nucleotides are TGTGCCAGCAGCTTAGGTAGCCTAGGTGATCAGCCCCAGCATTTT.

In its sample, this clonotype was seen a few times. A read error may be the cause here, since a much bigger clone is one base away. DNA for the CDR3: TGCAGTGCCCGCGTTGGGACAACCTACACTGAGCAGTTCTTC. Translating gives CSARVGTTYTEQFF. The genes are TRBV20-1 and TRBJ2-1; TRBD1 might be the D (6 bases). The germline V gene encodes CDR1 DFQATT and CDR2 SNEGSKA (reference sequence). CDR3 length: 14 amino acids.

There are many counts of this clonotype. This sequence may be a read error, since a much larger clone differs from it by one base. The chain is built from TRBV7-2 and TRBJ1-6, with 7 bases matching TRBD1. The CDR3 runs 18 residues. Unmatched junction bases numbered 18, after V lost 2 bases and J lost 11 bases. Germline V gene lookup returns CDR1 SGHTA and CDR2 FQGNSA. The DNA for the CDR3 is TGTGCCAGCAGCTTACGGGGAACAGGGGACGCTGGAGATCCACCCCTCCACTTT. Protein sequence: CASSLRGTGDAGDPPLHF. The full variable domain, completed using reference TRBV7-2 and TRBJ1-6, is GAGVSQSPSNKVTEKGKDVELRCDPISGHTALYWYRQSLGQGLEFLIYFQGNSAPDKSGLPSDRFSAERTGGSVSTLTIQRTQQEDSAVYLCASSLRGTGDAGDPPLHFGNGTRLTVT.

The chain joins TRBV20-1 to TRBJ2-1; 7 nucleotides align to TRBD2. The germline V gene encodes CDR1 DFQATT and CDR2 SNEGSKA (reference sequence). This CDR3 contains 13 residues. The CDR3 reads CRALGGRANEQFF. The DNA for the CDR3 is TGCAGGGCCCTTGGTGGGAGGGCCAATGAGCAGTTCTTC.

This clonotype was recorded many times. The CDR3 DNA reads TGCAGTGCGTCACAGGGGTTGGAAGAGACCCAGTACTTC. Translated, it gives CSASQGLEETQYF. The chain uses TRBV20-1 and TRBJ2-5; 7 nucleotides align to TRBD1. CDR1 and CDR2 (germline): DFQATT, SNEGSKA (reference sequence). J was trimmed by 3 bases and V by 6 bases; bases with no gene match: 7. This CDR3 is 13 amino acids long.

This rearrangement joins TRBV9 to TRBJ1-3; D gene ambiguous. The CDR3 sequence is 15 residues long. CDR1 and CDR2 (germline): SGDLS, YYNGEE. Trimming left V 1 base short and J 0 bases short, with 8 bases between. The CDR3 loop is CASSVQENSGNTIYF. In DNA form, the CDR3 reads TGTGCCAGCAGCGTACAGGAGAACTCTGGAAACACCATATATTTT.

This clonotype was observed many times. The V call is TRBV5-1, the J call TRBJ2-5; perhaps TRBD1 as D (5 bases). Trimming pared 0 bases from V and 9 bases from J, leaving 15 bases between. This CDR3 comprises 14 residues. Germline-derived CDR1 and CDR2 are SGHRS and YFSETQ. DNA for the CDR3: TGCGCCAGCAGCTTGGACAGGTGGGTCGGCTCCCAGTACTTC. It is translated as CASSLDRWVGSQYF.

This clonotype was seen many times. The chain has TRBV10-2 and TRBJ2-7, with TRBD2 matching 11 bases. The CDR3 loop spans 15 amino acids. The trim removed 8 bases at V and 1 base at J, leaving 7 bases unmatched. Germline CDR1 and CDR2: WSHSY and SAAADI. The CDR3 spells CASDSRTSGSYEQYF. In DNA, the CDR3 is TGCGCCAGCGACTCCCGGACTAGCGGGTCCTACGAGCAGTACTTC.